The 27 T cell receptor beta chains below were found in one sample sequenced in a study of OX40 agonist ivuxolimab in advanced cancers. Only in-frame clones appear in the TCRdb table, and some are missing; sequencing was by immunoSEQ multiplex PCR. The table records about 31,000 clones, 70% to 90% of them present only once. The specimen was CD4+ or CD8+ T cells sorted from blood, collected in a trial of the OX40 agonist ivuxolimab. These receptors were obtained from an adult with an advanced solid tumor such as melanoma, head and neck, liver or kidney cancer.

This sequence joins TRBV9 and TRBJ2-2; 8 nucleotides align to TRBD2. The J segment lost 5 bases and the V segment lost 3 bases, leaving 9 bases of the junction unmatched. The CDR3 runs to 16 residues. CDR1 is SGDLS, CDR2 YYNGEE, per germline. This CDR3 is CASSDAGTSRTGELFF. CDR3 DNA: TGTGCCAGCAGCGACGCCGGGACTAGTAGGACCGGGGAGCTGTTTTTT.

This clone was seen only once. The chain carries TRBV4-3 and TRBJ2-2; 12 bases align to TRBD1. Germline V gene data show CDR1 as LGHNA and CDR2 as YSLEER. The CDR3 has 19 residues. J gave up 6 bases and V 0 bases, and 11 bases lay outside the gene matches. CDR3 nucleotide sequence: TGCGCCAGCAGCCAAGATCGGGGGAGGGACAGGGGGCTCGCCGGGGAGCTGTTTTTT. Protein sequence: CASSQDRGRDRGLAGELFF.

V is TRBV19 and J is TRBJ1-1; possible D gene TRBD1, 6 bases. Germline CDR1 reads LNHDA; CDR2 reads SQIVND (reference sequence). The germline V and J ends were trimmed by 7 bases and 3 bases, with 18 bases remaining between them. The CDR3 consists of 15 residues. This chain's CDR3 is CASTPGGGADTEAFF. The CDR3 nucleotides read TGTGCCAGTACCCCGGGAGGGGGGGCGGACACTGAAGCTTTCTTT.

This clone was seen a few times. V usage is TRBV10-3 and J usage is TRBJ2-2, with TRBD1 matching 10 bases. CDR3 size: 15 residues. V trimming: 6 bases; J trimming: 5 bases; junction bases outside the gene matches: 6. The germline CDR1 and CDR2 sequences are ENHRY and SYGVKD. The CDR3 coding sequence is TGTGCCATCAGGCAGACAGGGGGCCCTACCGGGGAGCTGTTTTTT. This codes for CAIRQTGGPTGELFF.

The chain recombines TRBV27 with TRBJ1-1, with D possibly TRBD1 on 6 matching bases. The CDR3 totals 15 residues. Germline assignment: CDR1 MNHEY and CDR2 SMNVEV (reference sequence). V was trimmed by 5 bases and J by 4 bases, leaving 17 bases between them. This CDR3 reads CASSPRGRGATEAFF. For the CDR3, the DNA is TGTGCCAGCAGTCCCCGGGGCCGGGGGGCCACTGAAGCTTTCTTT.

The sample holds one count of this clone. V usage is TRBV2 and J usage is TRBJ1-1; tentatively, D is TRBD1 (6 bases). Between the trimmed V and J ends, which lost 10 bases and 1 base, there was a span of 10 bases. The CDR3 has 12 residues. The V gene's germline CDR1 is SNHLY and CDR2 FYNNEI. CDR3 sequence: CANKQGNTEAFF. DNA for the CDR3: TGTGCCAACAAACAGGGGAACACTGAAGCTTTCTTT. Using reference TRBV2 and TRBJ1-1 for the parts outside the CDR3, the full variable domain is EPEVTQTPSHQVTQMGQEVILRCVPISNHLYFYWYRQILGQKVEFLVSFYNNEISEKSEIFDDQFSVERPDGSNFTLKIRSTKLEDSAMYFCANKQGNTEAFFGQGTRLTVV.

The chain employs TRBV4-3 and TRBJ2-7; the match to TRBD1 covers 8 bases. Trimming at V came to 1 base and at J to 4 bases, leaving 9 bases not matched to a gene. The V gene's germline CDR1 is LGHNA and CDR2 YSLEER. This CDR3 comprises 16 residues. Here the CDR3 reads CASSQGTGQGGYEQYF. The DNA for the CDR3 is TGCGCCAGCAGCCAAGGGACTGGACAGGGTGGGTACGAGCAGTACTTC.

The chain recombines TRBV5-4 with TRBJ2-2, with D maybe TRBD1 (5 bases). The V end was cut by 6 bases, the J end by 4 bases, with 13 bases between. This CDR3 has 14 amino acids. Germline V gives CDR1 SGHNT, CDR2 YYREEE (reference sequence). This CDR3 is CASKSRVSTGELFF. The CDR3 DNA reads TGTGCCAGCAAGTCCAGGGTGTCCACCGGGGAGCTGTTTTTT.

The chain employs TRBV7-9 and TRBJ2-1; D might be TRBD2 (6 bases). CDR1 is SEHNR and CDR2 is FQNEAQ in the germline V gene (reference sequence). The CDR3 is made up of 16 amino acids. Deletions cut 4 bases from V and 6 bases from J, with 19 bases between. The CDR3 spells CASSWRDSPSSNEQFF. The CDR3 DNA follows: TGTGCCAGCAGCTGGCGGGACTCTCCCTCGTCCAATGAGCAGTTCTTC. Full variable domain (rest looked up from reference TRBV7-9 and TRBJ2-1): DTGVSQNPRHKITKRGQNVTFRCDPISEHNRLYWYRQTLGQGPEFLTYFQNEAQLEKSRLLSDRFSAERPKGSFSTLEIQRTEQGDSAMYLCASSWRDSPSSNEQFFGPGTRLTVL.

This clone counts as medium-sized. This sequence joins TRBV7-3 and TRBJ1-2; 8 bases are a match to TRBD1. CDR3 length: 17 residues. Germline V lookup: CDR1 SGHTA, CDR2 FQGTGA. The trim removed 4 bases at V and 1 base at J, leaving 11 bases unmatched. The CDR3 region has the DNA TGTGCCAGCAGCTCGGGGGGGACAGGCCCTTTTAACTATGGCTACACCTTC. It is translated as CASSSGGTGPFNYGYTF.

The chain has TRBV6-5 and TRBJ2-7, with TRBD1 matching 7 bases. The V gene's germline CDR1 is MNHEY and CDR2 SVGAGI. The length of the CDR3 is 14 residues. Trimming cost V 7 bases and J 5 bases; bases outside gene matches: 11. The CDR3, as DNA: TGTGCCAGCACCAAGGCACAGGGGTCCCACGAGCAGTACTTC. Translated, it gives CASTKAQGSHEQYF.

V gene TRBV6-1 combines with J gene TRBJ1-4; D is possibly TRBD1 (5 bases). The germline V and J ends were trimmed by 4 bases and 5 bases, with 11 bases remaining between them. Germline-derived CDR1 and CDR2 are MNHNS and SASEGT. The CDR3 extends over 14 amino acids. The CDR3 reads CASSGEQENEKLFF. CDR3 sequence (DNA): TGTGCCAGCAGTGGAGAACAGGAAAATGAAAAACTGTTTTTT.

CDR3 residues: CATSREFGLSIEKLFF. The CDR3 DNA sequence: TGTGCCACCAGCAGAGAATTTGGATTGAGCATTGAAAAACTGTTTTTT. The chain employs TRBV15 and TRBJ1-4; D gene unclear. The germline V and J ends were trimmed by 0 bases and 7 bases, with 15 bases remaining between them. This CDR3 contains 16 residues. Germline CDR1 is LNHNV and CDR2 is YYDKDF (reference sequence).

CDR3 in amino acids: CASSSPTSGSYNEQFF. In DNA form, the CDR3 reads TGTGCCAGCAGCTCACCGACTAGCGGGAGTTACAATGAGCAGTTCTTC. This chain joins TRBV7-9 and TRBJ2-1; 12 bases line up with TRBD2. V shed 4 bases and J 4 bases; nucleotides not matched to a gene: 5. Germline assignment: CDR1 SEHNR and CDR2 FQNEAQ (reference sequence). The CDR3 sequence is 16 residues long.

The chain recombines TRBV6-5 with TRBJ1-5; D remains unclear. Germline V gene sequence: CDR1 MNHEY, CDR2 SVGAGI. The CDR3 runs 13 residues. With 0 bases removed from V and 7 bases from J, the gap between germline ends came to 7 bases. The DNA for the CDR3 is TGTGCCAGCAGTTACTCGGCGGAGCAGCCCCAGCATTTT. It translates to CASSYSAEQPQHF.

The V and J genes are TRBV7-6 and TRBJ1-5; D is possibly TRBD1 (6 bases). Germline assignment: CDR1 SGHVS and CDR2 FNYEAQ. The CDR3 is 13 residues long. The ends were cut back, 5 bases at V and 5 bases at J, with 10 bases in the middle. CDR3 DNA: TGTGCCAGCAGCCCCAGGACAGATCAGCCCCAGCATTTT. It yields the protein CASSPRTDQPQHF.

V and J are TRBV2 and TRBJ2-7, with 9 bases identical to TRBD1. The V segment lost 1 base and the J segment 2 bases; nucleotides outside the gene matches: 0. The CDR3 has 14 residues. Germline V gene lookup returns CDR1 SNHLY and CDR2 FYNNEI. The CDR3 spells CASSEGTGAYEQYF. The DNA for the CDR3 is TGTGCCAGCAGTGAAGGGACAGGGGCCTACGAGCAGTACTTC.

This chain links TRBV5-1 with TRBJ1-1, with 8 bases lining up with TRBD1. The V gene's germline CDR1 is SGHRS and CDR2 YFSETQ. Trimming removed 0 bases from V and 2 bases from J; junction bases left unmatched: 9. This CDR3 contains 17 residues. The CDR3 region has the DNA TGCGCCAGCAGCTTGGAGGGGCAGGGGGCGCTTAACACTGAAGCTTTCTTT. Its protein is CASSLEGQGALNTEAFF.

V and J are TRBV29-1 and TRBJ1-2; D is uncertain. CDR1 SQVTM and CDR2 ANQGSEA come from the germline V gene. V dropped 3 bases and J dropped 1 base, with 12 bases sitting between them. The CDR3 sequence is 14 residues long. CDR3 region: CSVEEVGRNYGYTF. Written as DNA, the CDR3 is TGCAGCGTTGAGGAGGTTGGGCGTAACTATGGCTACACCTTC.

J is TRBJ1-1 and V is TRBV7-2, with 9 bases aligning to TRBD1. CDR3 length: 16 residues. The V and J ends lost 1 base and 5 bases, in that order; junction bases with no gene match: 8. The germline CDR1 and CDR2 sequences are SGHTA and FQGNSA. CDR3 nucleotide sequence: TGTGCCAGCAGCTTAGGATTGACAGGGGGAAGGACTGAAGCTTTCTTT. Residues: CASSLGLTGGRTEAFF.

This chain links TRBV28 with TRBJ2-5, with D perhaps matching TRBD1 (6 bases). V shed 4 bases and J shed 3 bases, with 15 bases lying between them. The CDR3 consists of 15 residues. Germline V gene lookup returns CDR1 MDHEN and CDR2 SYDVKM. The CDR3 protein is CASSYLGTPKETQYF. Written as DNA, the CDR3 is TGTGCCAGCAGTTACCTTGGGACACCCAAAGAGACCCAGTACTTC.

This clone was counted a single time. This rearrangement joins TRBV27 to TRBJ2-7; 10 nucleotides agree with TRBD2. Germline-derived CDR1 and CDR2 are MNHEY and SMNVEV (reference sequence). V shed 2 bases and J 3 bases; nucleotides not matched to a gene: 4. The CDR3 sequence is 15 residues long. The CDR3, as DNA: TGTGCCAGCAGTTTAACCGCTAGCGGGGGCTACGAGCAGTACTTC. Translation gives CASSLTASGGYEQYF.

The chain has TRBV5-1 and TRBJ2-4; TRBD2 aligns across 14 bases. The V gene's germline CDR1 is SGHRS and CDR2 YFSETQ. V shed 5 bases and J 8 bases; nucleotides not matched to a gene: 6. There are 15 residues in the CDR3. In nucleotides, the CDR3 is TGCGCCAGCAGTGGGGGGACTAGCGGGAGTGACATTCAGTACTTC. Its translation: CASSGGTSGSDIQYF.

This chain uses TRBV4-3 with TRBJ1-1; D uncertain. This CDR3 has 17 amino acids. V was shortened by 0 bases and J by 2 bases, with 16 bases between the two germline ends. Germline CDR1 LGHNA, CDR2 YSLEER. CDR3 nucleotide sequence: TGCGCCAGCAGCCAAGAAGCACCCCCTCACCCAAACACTGAAGCTTTCTTT. It encodes CASSQEAPPHPNTEAFF.

The CDR3 reads CASSLVRGADDEAFF. CDR3 nucleotide sequence: TGTGCCAGCAGCTTAGTGCGGGGGGCTGATGATGAAGCTTTCTTT. The chain links TRBV7-9 to TRBJ1-1; D may be TRBD1 (6 bases). V dropped 1 base and J dropped 7 bases, with 16 bases sitting between them. From germline, CDR1 is SEHNR and CDR2 FQNEAQ (reference sequence). This CDR3 is 15 amino acids long.

The chain has TRBV27 and TRBJ2-5, with no clear D. CDR1 and CDR2 (germline): MNHEY, SMNVEV (reference sequence). V was cut by 1 base and J by 0 bases, with 6 bases left in between. The CDR3 length is 14 residues. The CDR3 bases are TGTGCCAGCAGTTTATTATCGAACCAAGAGACCCAGTACTTC. As protein: CASSLLSNQETQYF.

The chain couples TRBV2 to TRBJ2-7, with D possibly matching TRBD1 (6 bases). CDR1 and CDR2 from the germline V gene are SNHLY and FYNNEI. This CDR3 comprises 13 residues. Trimming removed 3 bases at V and 3 bases at J, with 9 bases between. The CDR3 is CASSDWGHYEQYF. The CDR3 DNA reads as TGTGCCAGCAGTGACTGGGGACACTACGAGCAGTACTTC.